This TCR beta chain was captured by sequencing in a study of T cell clusters in autoimmune cytopenias. Study-wide results and caveats: TRB repertoire shifts in secondary cytopenia and chronic lymphocytic leukemia mostly reflected lymphoma, not autoimmunity.

To note about this clonotype: Its specificity is unknown.

TRB was amplified by touch-down multiplex PCR, primer pools A and B combined. TCRdb derives one entry per CDR3 protein from the multiplex PCR reads, leaving out DNA. This table holds about 14,000 distinct CDR3 sequences. The germline gives CDR1 GTSNPN, CDR2 SVGIG (reference sequence). The length of the CDR3 is 16 residues. TRB was amplified from around 0.25 ug of peripheral blood genomic DNA per sample. The data also belong to a second study, concerning T cell repertoires in aging, cancer and after chemotherapy. In that study: Rebound thymic output was suggested by rising median generation probability during chemotherapy in each cancer cohort.

Sample: peripheral blood. The origin of this receptor is a human donor in good health. V and J are TRBV30 and TRBJ2-4; TCRdb gives TRBD2 as the D gene, but with no DNA this cannot be confirmed. The CDR3 here is CAWSIGTSGRKNIQYF.